Below are 30 T cell receptor beta chains sequenced from a single sample in a study of blood T cell repertoires in COVID-19. Here immunoSEQ multiplex PCR was the method, and the copy in TCRdb shows in-frame clones only, minus some. Of around 400,000 clones in the sample, 88% were seen once. Sequencing was carried out using PBMCs or T cells enriched from blood (not recorded which). All receptors derive from a woman younger than 35 who had been exposed to COVID-19.

V gene TRBV28 combines with J gene TRBJ2-3, with TRBD2 matching 15 bases. Germline V gene sequence: CDR1 MDHEN, CDR2 SYDVKM. Trimming removed 5 bases from V and 4 bases from J; junction bases left unmatched: 13. This CDR3 contains 19 residues. Here the CDR3 reads CASSRKRTSGGAAADTQYF. CDR3 DNA: TGTGCCAGCAGTCGAAAAAGGACTAGCGGGGGGGCCGCGGCAGATACGCAGTATTTT.

The V and J genes are TRBV4-3 and TRBJ1-4; D remains unclear. The CDR3 totals 13 residues. Germline V lookup: CDR1 LGHNA, CDR2 YSLEER. V dropped 0 bases and J dropped 7 bases, with 6 bases sitting between them. This CDR3 reads CASSQEHAEKLFF. The CDR3 nucleotides read TGCGCCAGCAGCCAAGAACATGCTGAAAAACTGTTTTTT.

This chain connects TRBV5-4 to TRBJ2-3; 12 nucleotides agree with TRBD2. This CDR3 has 16 amino acids. The germline V gene encodes CDR1 SGHNT and CDR2 YYREEE (reference sequence). After removal of 2 bases from V and 2 bases from J, the junction contained 3 bases not matched to a gene. CDR3 region: CASSFRTSGATDTQYF. The CDR3 DNA reads TGTGCCAGCAGCTTCCGGACTAGCGGGGCCACAGATACGCAGTATTTT.

Points on this clone: In the same sample, other DNA sequences code for this CDR3. The chain joins TRBV5-4 to TRBJ2-1, with TRBD1 matching 8 bases. The CDR3 runs to 15 residues. CDR1 SGHNT and CDR2 YYREEE come from the germline V gene (reference sequence). J lost 2 bases, V lost 2 bases, and 3 bases had no gene match. CDR3 sequence: CASSLGQGPYNEQFF. As DNA, the CDR3 is TGTGCCAGCAGCTTAGGACAGGGTCCCTACAATGAGCAGTTCTTC.

The chain combines TRBV5-1 with TRBJ2-5, with D perhaps matching TRBD2 (5 bases). Trimming left V 1 base short and J 1 base short, with 17 bases between. CDR1 is SGHRS and CDR2 is YFSETQ in the germline V gene. The CDR3 has 17 amino acids. The CDR3 sequence is CASSLLGFSEVQETQYF. The CDR3 coding sequence is TGCGCCAGCAGCTTGTTGGGGTTTAGCGAGGTCCAAGAGACCCAGTACTTC.

This clone was counted a few times. The V call is TRBV5-4, the J call TRBJ1-2; TRBD1 matches 7 bases. V shed 7 bases and J 1 base; nucleotides not matched to a gene: 4. Germline CDR1 is SGHNT and CDR2 is YYREEE (reference sequence). CDR3 size: 13 residues. CDR3 in DNA: TGTGCCAGCTGGGACAGCCTTAACTATGGCTACACCTTC. This codes for CASWDSLNYGYTF.

This clone appeared a single time. The genes are TRBV28 and TRBJ2-2, with 8 bases identical to TRBD1. The trim removed 10 bases at V and 1 base at J, leaving 8 bases unmatched. Germline CDR1 and CDR2: MDHEN and SYDVKM. This CDR3 comprises 15 residues. CDR3 residues: CATADRALNTGELFF. The CDR3 region has the DNA TGTGCCACGGCGGACAGGGCCCTGAACACCGGGGAGCTGTTTTTT.

The chain uses TRBV4-3 and TRBJ1-2; 10 positions match TRBD1. The CDR3 length is 16 residues. Germline V gives CDR1 LGHNA, CDR2 YSLEER. J lost 4 bases, V lost 3 bases, and 8 bases had no gene match. The CDR3 nucleotides are TGCGCCAGCAGCCAGACAGGGGGCTTAGTCCCCTATGGCTACACCTTC. Translation: CASSQTGGLVPYGYTF.

The CDR3 here is CASSLGNEQYF. CDR3 DNA sequence: TGTGCCAGCAGTCTGGGCAACGAGCAGTACTTC. The V and J genes are TRBV27 and TRBJ2-7; D is uncertain. Germline V gene sequence: CDR1 MNHEY, CDR2 SMNVEV (reference sequence). Deletions cut 5 bases from V and 5 bases from J, with 7 bases between. The CDR3 covers 11 residues.

V gene TRBV28 combines with J gene TRBJ2-1; TRBD1 matches at 7 bases. Germline V gene sequence: CDR1 MDHEN, CDR2 SYDVKM. After removal of 6 bases from V and 9 bases from J, the junction contained 14 bases not matched to a gene. The CDR3 is 15 residues long. This chain's CDR3 is CASSVRWQGEVEQFF. The CDR3 DNA reads TGTGCCAGCAGCGTTAGGTGGCAGGGGGAAGTTGAGCAGTTCTTC.

The chain couples TRBV5-6 to TRBJ2-5; D is possibly TRBD1 (6 bases). V lost 3 bases and J lost 5, with 14 bases in between. Germline V gene lookup returns CDR1 SGHDT and CDR2 YYEEEE. CDR3 length: 14 amino acids. The CDR3, as DNA: TGTGCCAGCAGCTCGTTGGGGGCGCGGGAGACCCAGTACTTC. Its translation: CASSSLGARETQYF.

The CDR3 DNA reads TGTGCCTGGAGTCCTCAGTTCTACGAGCAGTACTTC. Residues: CAWSPQFYEQYF. The rearrangement uses TRBV30 and TRBJ2-7; D unresolved. Trimming removed 2 bases at V and 3 bases at J, with 8 bases between. The CDR3 covers 12 residues. Germline CDR1 is GTSNPN and CDR2 is SVGIG (reference sequence).

The V gene is TRBV18, the J gene TRBJ2-5, with D perhaps TRBD1 (6 bases). The V and J ends lost 3 bases and 2 bases respectively, with 13 bases between them. Looked up from germline, CDR1 is KGHSH and CDR2 is LQKENI. There are 15 residues in the CDR3. The CDR3 DNA sequence: TGTGCCAGCTCACCCGGGGCTGGGACACAAGAGACCCAGTACTTC. Protein: CASSPGAGTQETQYF.

This clone was recorded once. The rearrangement links TRBV28 to TRBJ2-1, with D possibly TRBD1 on 5 matching bases. CDR1 and CDR2 (germline): MDHEN, SYDVKM. This CDR3 has 13 amino acids. Trimming shortened V by 7 bases and J by 5 bases, and 12 bases separated the two germline ends. The CDR3 loop reads CASTLPRDNEQFF. The CDR3 nucleotides read TGTGCCAGCACCCTCCCCAGGGACAATGAGCAGTTCTTC.

This clone was detected once. The chain recombines TRBV11-3 with TRBJ2-3; 8 bases line up with TRBD1. Germline CDR1 and CDR2: SGHNT and YENEEA. The CDR3 length is 15 residues. The V gene end was trimmed by 2 bases and the J gene end by 3 bases; junction bases not matched to a gene: 4. CDR3 sequence reads: CASSLRTGRTDTQYF. In DNA form, the CDR3 reads TGTGCCAGCAGCTTACGGACAGGGAGGACAGATACGCAGTATTTT.

In its sample, this clone was seen a few times. V gene TRBV10-2 combines with J gene TRBJ2-3; 9 nucleotides align to TRBD1. Germline CDR1 WSHSY, CDR2 SAAADI. The V and J ends lost 5 bases and 5 bases, in that order; junction bases with no gene match: 8. The CDR3 has 15 residues. The DNA of the CDR3 is TGCGCCAGCAGTACCCACAGGGGGCGCGGAGATACGCAGTATTTT. Encoded protein: CASSTHRGRGDTQYF.

The J gene is TRBJ2-2, the V gene TRBV11-3, with 9 bases lining up with TRBD2. The CDR3 has 16 residues. CDR1 SGHNT and CDR2 YENEEA come from the germline V gene. V lost 1 base and J lost 7; bases outside the gene matches: 7. DNA of the CDR3: TGTGCCAGCAGCTTAGTTGTAGCGGGAGAGATCGGGGAGCTGTTTTTT. Encoded protein: CASSLVVAGEIGELFF.

V is TRBV28 and J is TRBJ1-2; the match to TRBD1 covers 8 bases. The junction had 12 bases not matched to a gene; V was cut back by 5 bases and J by 7 bases. Germline V gives CDR1 MDHEN, CDR2 SYDVKM. The CDR3 contains 15 residues. CDR3 nucleotides: TGTGCCAGCAGTCCAGGGGGCACTTTTGGCGGTGGCTACACCTTC. This encodes CASSPGGTFGGGYTF.

This clone was recorded once. The V call is TRBV7-9, the J call TRBJ2-2, with a tentative D call TRBD1 (5 bases). The CDR3 extends over 14 amino acids. V lost 5 bases, J lost 4 bases, and 11 bases lay in between. Per the germline V gene, CDR1 is SEHNR and CDR2 is FQNEAQ (reference sequence). In DNA, the CDR3 is TGTGCCAGCAGCCCGACAGATTCCACCGGGGAGCTGTTTTTT. The encoded protein is CASSPTDSTGELFF. Variable domain in full (rest from reference TRBV7-9 and TRBJ2-2): DTGVSQNPRHKITKRGQNVTFRCDPISEHNRLYWYRQTLGQGPEFLTYFQNEAQLEKSRLLSDRFSAERPKGSFSTLEIQRTEQGDSAMYLCASSPTDSTGELFFGEGSRLTVL.

The rearrangement uses TRBV5-1 and TRBJ2-7; TRBD1 aligns across 9 bases. This CDR3 is 14 amino acids long. After removal of 2 bases from V and 5 bases from J, the junction contained 5 bases not matched to a gene. Germline V gene lookup returns CDR1 SGHRS and CDR2 YFSETQ. The CDR3 protein is CASSLGQGYHEQYF. The CDR3, as DNA: TGCGCCAGCAGCTTAGGACAGGGGTACCACGAGCAGTACTTC.

The chain's CDR3 is CASSFRHGALNEKLFF. CDR3 bases: TGCGCCAGCAGCTTCCGACATGGCGCGCTTAATGAAAAACTGTTTTTT. V is TRBV4-1 and J is TRBJ1-4; D gene ambiguous. Germline CDR1 and CDR2: MGHRA and YSYEKL. This CDR3 has 16 residues. The ends were cut back, 5 bases at V and 4 bases at J, with 17 bases in the middle.

The chain joins TRBV19 to TRBJ2-3; TRBD2 matches at 9 bases. Germline trimming cut 5 bases from V and 5 bases from J; bases unmatched to any gene: 14. This CDR3 is 17 amino acids long. Germline loops: CDR1 LNHDA, CDR2 SQIVND (reference sequence). CDR3 in amino acids: CASSPSSGGRARDTQYF. As DNA, the CDR3 is TGTGCCAGTAGTCCGTCCTCTGGCGGGAGGGCCCGAGATACGCAGTATTTT.

The J gene is TRBJ2-7, the V gene TRBV5-1; 12 bases map to TRBD1. CDR3 size: 15 residues. Trimming took 9 bases from V and 2 from J; bases not matched to a gene: 9. Germline V CDR1 and CDR2: SGHRS, YFSETQ. CDR3 sequence: CATGTGGSLPYEQYF. In DNA, the CDR3 is TGCGCCACCGGGACAGGGGGCAGCCTGCCCTACGAGCAGTACTTC.

The chain joins TRBV27 to TRBJ2-1; 7 bases are a match to TRBD1. Per the germline V gene, CDR1 is MNHEY and CDR2 is SMNVEV (reference sequence). V dropped 0 bases and J dropped 2; count of bases not matched to a gene: 1. This CDR3 region has 15 residues. CDR3 sequence reads: CASSLSTGPYNEQFF. DNA of the CDR3: TGTGCCAGCAGTTTATCGACAGGGCCCTACAATGAGCAGTTCTTC.

The chain recombines TRBV4-1 with TRBJ2-3; perhaps TRBD2 as D (6 bases). Germline V gives CDR1 MGHRA, CDR2 YSYEKL. CDR3 size: 13 residues. With 5 bases removed from V and 4 bases from J, the gap between germline ends came to 10 bases. The CDR3 protein is CASSARGADTQYF. CDR3 in DNA: TGCGCCAGCAGCGCCCGCGGGGCAGATACGCAGTATTTT.

This chain uses TRBV2 with TRBJ1-3, with TRBD1 as a possible D gene (5 bases). Trimming left V 1 base short and J 2 bases short, with 9 bases between. Germline assignment: CDR1 SNHLY and CDR2 FYNNEI. The CDR3 consists of 15 residues. The CDR3 DNA is TGTGCCAGCAGTGAAGACTGGGGGGCTGGAAACACCATATATTTT. As protein: CASSEDWGAGNTIYF.

The V and J genes are TRBV4-3 and TRBJ2-2; 12 bases match TRBD1. V trimming: 5 bases; J trimming: 0 bases; junction bases outside the gene matches: 10. The germline CDR1 and CDR2 sequences are LGHNA and YSLEER. The CDR3 extends over 19 amino acids. CDR3 in amino acids: CASSSRDRGLGANTGELFF. CDR3 sequence (DNA): TGCGCCAGCAGCAGCCGGGACAGGGGGCTCGGAGCGAACACCGGGGAGCTGTTTTTT.

In its sample, this clone was seen a few times. The chain employs TRBV11-2 and TRBJ2-7; 16 bases are shared with TRBD2. The V gene's germline CDR1 is SGHAT and CDR2 FQNNGV. The J segment lost 6 bases and the V segment lost 2 bases, leaving 4 bases of the junction unmatched. The length of the CDR3 is 16 residues. CDR3 in amino acids: CASSLRGLAGGSEQYF. The CDR3 DNA reads as TGTGCCAGCAGCTTACGGGGACTAGCGGGAGGGTCCGAGCAGTACTTC. Drawing the rest from reference TRBV11-2 and TRBJ2-7, the complete variable domain is EAGVAQSPRYKIIEKRQSVAFWCNPISGHATLYWYQQILGQGPKLLIQFQNNGVVDDSQLPKDRFSAERLKGVDSTLKIQPAKLEDSAVYLCASSLRGLAGGSEQYFGPGTRLTVT.

J is TRBJ2-7 and V is TRBV28; a possible D gene is TRBD1 (5 bases). In germline, CDR1 is MDHEN, CDR2 SYDVKM. Trimming removed 1 base at V and 2 bases at J, with 9 bases between. This CDR3 spans 14 amino acids. CDR3 in amino acids: CASSLLGETYEQYF. DNA for the CDR3: TGTGCCAGCAGTTTATTAGGGGAAACCTACGAGCAGTACTTC.

J is TRBJ2-5 and V is TRBV5-1; 8 bases line up with TRBD2. The junction had 5 bases not matched to a gene; V was cut back by 0 bases and J by 4 bases. Germline CDR1 is SGHRS and CDR2 is YFSETQ. The CDR3 covers 15 residues. The CDR3 region is CASSLAGGPGETQYF. CDR3 nucleotide sequence: TGCGCCAGCAGCTTGGCGGGAGGGCCGGGAGAGACCCAGTACTTC.